The TCR beta chain under discussion was sequenced for a study of T cell responses to AZD1222 COVID-19 vaccine. Sequenced by immunoSEQ multiplex PCR; TCRdb stores in-frame clones only, minus some. Found here are about 120,000 clones, approximately 85% of them singletons; the top ten hold approximately 1.5%. This CDR3 is built from 15 residues. With 4 bases removed from V and 1 base from J, the gap between germline ends came to 10 bases. The germline V gene encodes CDR1 KGHDR and CDR2 SFDVKD. Details on this clone: Its antigen is still unknown.

Study-wide results and limits: A mostly white British donor set with more females was recruited, and clonal diversity was possibly underestimated. Reports say nearly half of spike-specific TCRs go after unmutated variant regions. Repertoire sampling happened only post peak T cell response. Only six people who got AZD1222 tested seropositive at baseline.

V is TRBV24-1 and J is TRBJ2-4, with D unresolved. The sequence derives from an adult in good health. The specimen comprised peripheral blood, sampled on day 0 of AZD1222 vaccination. This CDR3 reads CATSERTTAKNIQYF. The DNA for the CDR3 is TGTGCCACCAGTGAGAGGACCACGGCCAAAAACATTCAGTACTTC.